This T cell receptor beta chain emerged from a study of PD-1 blockade in classical Hodgkin lymphoma. Trimming took 2 bases from V and 2 from J; bases not matched to a gene: 4. Per the germline V gene, CDR1 is SGHTA and CDR2 is FQGTGA. The CDR3 is 15 residues long. The data were produced by immunoSEQ multiplex PCR, yet TCRdb's version contains in-frame clones alone and is incomplete. The table includes approximately 79,000 clones, about nine tenths detected once. All trial patients relapsed after autologous stem cell transplantation. The rearrangement links TRBV7-3 to TRBJ2-5, with TRBD2 matching 8 bases. The sample in question was peripheral blood mononuclear cells (PBMCs), obtained before the second cycle of nivolumab. The sequence came from a human donor with classical Hodgkin lymphoma. CDR3 loop: CASSLLAGRQETQYF. As DNA, the CDR3 is TGTGCCAGCAGCTTACTAGCGGGTCGGCAAGAGACCCAGTACTTC.